This TCR beta chain was retrieved from a study of T cells in Graves' hyperthyroidism and ophthalmopathy. Study results and caveats: Most thyroid clonotypes with frequency above 0.001 were detected in blood.

Patients were excluded for uncontrolled infection, other autoimmune disease, pregnancy or lactation. Thyroid ultrasound, orbital computed tomography, clinical symptoms, and serum thyroxine and TRAb underpinned diagnoses. CDR1 MDHEN and CDR2 SYDVKM come from the germline V gene. Deletions cut 8 bases from V and 2 bases from J, with 18 bases between. The CDR3 extends over 15 amino acids. This clonotype was counted many times. Antigen unknown. Amplified regions were TCR beta CDR3 sequences from RNA transcripts. When the TCR CDR3 underwent first-round RT-PCR, the HTBI primer set was used. Each CDR3 protein gets one entry after TCRdb re-called the multiplex PCR reads with MiXCR. The sample shows 400,000 or so distinct CDR3 sequences, around 15% of them seen only once.

The specimen sequenced was blood. This clonotype was sampled from a woman in her sixties or seventies with Graves' ophthalmopathy. V usage is TRBV28 and J usage is TRBJ2-5; D uncertain. The CDR3 DNA sequence: TGTGCCAGCGTACAGCCCGGTACGCGACAAGAGACCCAGTACTTC. Amino acid sequence: CASVQPGTRQETQYF.